A single count supports the clone carrying this TCR beta chain. This table comes from immunoSEQ multiplex PCR, and its TCRdb copy is limited to in-frame clones, with some not included. The sample lists about 270,000 clones, 65% to 90% occurring once. These data are taken from a study of blood T cell repertoires in COVID-19. Sequenced input: PBMCs or T cells enriched from blood (not recorded which). The receptor was derived from a woman in her fifties or sixties with acute COVID-19.

The CDR3 protein is CAWSPLSSGNVLTF. CDR3 sequence (DNA): TGTGCCTGGAGTCCTCTGAGTAGTGGCAACGTCCTGACTTTC. This chain uses TRBV30 with TRBJ2-6; the D is unclear. CDR1 is GTSNPN and CDR2 is SVGIG in the germline V gene (reference sequence). Between the trimmed V and J ends, which lost 2 bases and 9 bases, there was a span of 14 bases. The CDR3 contains 14 residues.